The source of this T cell receptor beta chain is a study of blood T cell repertoires in COVID-19. Study context: Samples came from the United States, Italy and Spain, spanning acute and convalescent COVID-19. T cells, B-cell-depleted T cells, or PBMCs supplied cDNA or gDNA.

Authors' methods: By means of reference gene primer amplification, nucleated cell counts were estimated. Clones were sequenced by immunoSEQ multiplex PCR, and TCRdb holds only the in-frame ones, with some missing. The DNA gave D and trimming, while V, J and clone size come from that table. This sample carries about 69,000 clones, approximately 86% of them seen once, and the ten largest clones take 16%. Germline V gene sequence: CDR1 MDHEN, CDR2 SYDVKM. V lost 2 bases to trimming and J lost 4 bases; unmatched junction nucleotides: 4. This CDR3 contains 14 residues. The sequencing input was peripheral blood. The chain combines TRBV28 with TRBJ1-2; TRBD1 agrees at 7 bases. This TCR was sampled from a man in his forties with COVID-19, enrolled during active disease. The CDR3 bases are TGTGCCAGCAGTTTACGGGACAGTCTCTATGGCTACACCTTC. This encodes CASSLRDSLYGYTF.